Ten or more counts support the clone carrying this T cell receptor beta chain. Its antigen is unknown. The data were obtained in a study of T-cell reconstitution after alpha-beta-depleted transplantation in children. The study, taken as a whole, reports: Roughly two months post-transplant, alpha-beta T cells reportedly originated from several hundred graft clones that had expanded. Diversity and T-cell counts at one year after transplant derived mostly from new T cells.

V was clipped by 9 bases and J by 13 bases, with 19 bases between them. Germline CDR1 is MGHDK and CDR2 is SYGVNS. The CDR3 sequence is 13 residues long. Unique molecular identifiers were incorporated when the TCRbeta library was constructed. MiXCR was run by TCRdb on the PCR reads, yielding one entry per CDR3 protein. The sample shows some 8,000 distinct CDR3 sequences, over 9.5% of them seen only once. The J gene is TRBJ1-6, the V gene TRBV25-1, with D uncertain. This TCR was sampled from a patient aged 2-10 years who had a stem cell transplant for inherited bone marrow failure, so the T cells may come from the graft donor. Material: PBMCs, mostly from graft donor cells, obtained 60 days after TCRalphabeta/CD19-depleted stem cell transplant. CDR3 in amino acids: CASLSAHMEPLHF. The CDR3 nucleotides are TGTGCCAGTCTGAGCGCCCACATGGAGCCCCTCCACTTT.